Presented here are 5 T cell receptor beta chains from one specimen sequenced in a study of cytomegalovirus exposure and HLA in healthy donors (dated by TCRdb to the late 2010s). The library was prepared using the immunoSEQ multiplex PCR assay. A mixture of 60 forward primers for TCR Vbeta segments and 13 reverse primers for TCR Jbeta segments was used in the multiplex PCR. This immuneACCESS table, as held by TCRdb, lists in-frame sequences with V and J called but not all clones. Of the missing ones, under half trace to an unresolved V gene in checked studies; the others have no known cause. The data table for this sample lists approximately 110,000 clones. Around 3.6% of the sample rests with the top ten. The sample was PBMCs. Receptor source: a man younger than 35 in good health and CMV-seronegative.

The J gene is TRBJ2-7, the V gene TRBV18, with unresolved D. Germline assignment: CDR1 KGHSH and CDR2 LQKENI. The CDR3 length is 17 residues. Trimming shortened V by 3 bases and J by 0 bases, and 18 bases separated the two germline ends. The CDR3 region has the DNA TGTGCCAGCTCACCGACTGATGGCGGCGTGAGCTCCTACGAGCAGTACTTC. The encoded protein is CASSPTDGGVSSYEQYF.

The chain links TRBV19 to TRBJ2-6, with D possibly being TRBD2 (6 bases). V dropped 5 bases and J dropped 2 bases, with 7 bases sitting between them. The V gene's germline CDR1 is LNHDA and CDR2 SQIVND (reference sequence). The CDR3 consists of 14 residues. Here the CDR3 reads CASSGGAGANVLTF. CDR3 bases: TGTGCCAGTAGTGGCGGGGCTGGGGCCAACGTCCTGACTTTC.

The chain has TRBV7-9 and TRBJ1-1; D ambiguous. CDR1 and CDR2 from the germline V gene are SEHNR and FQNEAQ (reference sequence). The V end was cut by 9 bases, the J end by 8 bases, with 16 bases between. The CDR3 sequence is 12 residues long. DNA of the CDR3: TGTGCCAGGGGAGTGCTCGGTGGCGAAGCTTTCTTT. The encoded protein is CARGVLGGEAFF.

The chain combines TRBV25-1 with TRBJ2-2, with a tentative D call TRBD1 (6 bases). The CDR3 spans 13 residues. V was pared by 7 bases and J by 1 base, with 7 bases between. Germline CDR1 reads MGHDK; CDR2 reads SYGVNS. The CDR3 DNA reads TGTGCCAGCACAGGGGAGAACACCGGGGAGCTGTTTTTT. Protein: CASTGENTGELFF.

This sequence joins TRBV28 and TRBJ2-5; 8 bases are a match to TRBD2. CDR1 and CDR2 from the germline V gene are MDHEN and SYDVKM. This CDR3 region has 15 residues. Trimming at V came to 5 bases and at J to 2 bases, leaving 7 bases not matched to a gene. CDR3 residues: CASSTRAGAQETQYF. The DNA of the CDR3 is TGTGCCAGCAGTACCCGAGCGGGAGCGCAAGAGACCCAGTACTTC.